These 12 T cell receptor beta chains were sequenced from one sample in a study of GPR56 and killer-like receptors on CD4 memory cells. Cells were FACS-enriched into one of five CD4+ populations defined by killer cell lectin-like receptor and GPR56 expression. TCRdb reprocessed the reads, keeping one entry per CDR3 protein, no DNA. This table holds approximately 3,000 distinct CDR3 sequences. What was sequenced was memory CD4+ T cells from blood. Receptor source: a human donor in good health.

This clonotype is medium-sized (0.01 to 0.1%) by frequency. The chain couples TRBV5-6 to TRBJ1-1; TCRdb proposes TRBD1, but this gene call is untestable without DNA. CDR1 SGHDT and CDR2 YYEEEE come from the germline V gene. The length of the CDR3 is 14 residues. The CDR3 protein is CASSRTGGNTEAFF.

This CDR3 reads CSANGQASGGETQYF. V usage is TRBV20-1 and J usage is TRBJ2-5; TCRdb lists TRBD2, though no DNA is available to test this call. Looked up from germline, CDR1 is DFQATT and CDR2 is SNEGSKA (reference sequence). CDR3 length: 15 residues.

By frequency, this clonotype is medium-sized. V is TRBV6-2 or TRBV6-3 and J is TRBJ1-4; the TRBD1 assignment by TCRdb is unverifiable without DNA. The CDR3 runs to 14 residues. Germline values: CDR1 MNHEY, CDR2 SVGEGT. This CDR3 is CASSETALNEKLFF.

According to its frequency, this clonotype is large. The genes are TRBV10-3 and TRBJ1-2; no DNA is available, so the TRBD1 call from TCRdb remains unchecked. This CDR3 spans 16 amino acids. The germline CDR1 and CDR2 sequences are ENHRY and SYGVKD. Here the CDR3 reads CAISRGTGGSLYGYTF.

The V and J genes are TRBV19 and TRBJ1-1; lacking DNA, the TRBD1 call made by TCRdb goes unchecked. Germline V gene sequence: CDR1 LNHDA, CDR2 SQIVND (reference sequence). The CDR3 is 13 amino acids. The CDR3 sequence: CASTPGQGAEAFF.

The rearrangement uses TRBV7-9 and TRBJ1-2. From germline, CDR1 is SEHNR and CDR2 FQNEAQ (reference sequence). The CDR3 runs 13 residues. This CDR3 is CASSIQELYGYTF.

This clonotype counts as large by frequency. The J gene is TRBJ2-1, the V gene TRBV6-6; TCRdb's assignment of TRBD1 cannot be checked, as there is no DNA. CDR1 and CDR2 (germline): MNHNY, SVGAGI (reference sequence). The CDR3 length is 15 residues. The CDR3 region is CASSSGQGAYNEQFF.

This clonotype ranks as medium-sized in terms of frequency. The chain carries TRBV10-3 and TRBJ1-5. Per the germline V gene, CDR1 is ENHRY and CDR2 is SYGVKD. This CDR3 contains 15 residues. CDR3: CAISESTQGIQPQHF.

The rearrangement uses TRBV12-3 or TRBV12-4 and TRBJ2-1; TCRdb's D gene call, TRBD2, goes unchecked for lack of DNA. This CDR3 is built from 15 residues. The CDR3 loop reads CASRLSSGGDNEQFF.

This clonotype is classed as medium-sized (0.01 to 0.1%) by frequency. CDR3 protein: CASSLVDGYSGNTIYF. The rearrangement joins TRBV7-2 to TRBJ1-3. The CDR3 loop spans 16 amino acids. The germline gives CDR1 SGHTA, CDR2 FQGNSA.

The chain is built from TRBV20-1 and TRBJ1-1. The CDR3 is 15 residues long. Per the germline V gene, CDR1 is DFQATT and CDR2 is SNEGSKA (reference sequence). The CDR3: CSARLMLELNTEAFF.

The V gene is TRBV11-2, the J gene TRBJ1-2; the TCRdb D gene call, TRBD1, has no DNA to confirm it. Germline V CDR1 and CDR2: SGHAT, FQNNGV. The CDR3 contains 14 residues. CDR3 protein: CASSSGTGVDGYTF.